This entry lists 26 T cell receptor beta chains sequenced from one sample in a study of OX40 agonist ivuxolimab in advanced cancers. Measured with immunoSEQ multiplex PCR; TCRdb has only the in-frame clones, and not every one. The sample includes tens of thousands of clones, about four fifths of them seen just once. This specimen consisted of CD4+ or CD8+ T cells sorted from blood, obtained in a trial of the OX40 agonist ivuxolimab. The receptors were gathered from an adult with an advanced solid tumor such as melanoma, head and neck, liver or kidney cancer.

CDR3 DNA: TGCGCCAGCAGCCAAGGGACTAGCGGGAGATCGGGCAATGAGCAGTTCTTC. Translating gives CASSQGTSGRSGNEQFF. This chain connects TRBV4-3 to TRBJ2-1, with 13 bases aligning to TRBD2. CDR1 is LGHNA, CDR2 YSLEER, per germline. The CDR3 is 17 residues long. Trimming cost V 1 base and J 6 bases; bases outside gene matches: 6.

This chain joins TRBV5-5 and TRBJ2-5; 8 bases fit TRBD2. V lost 3 bases to trimming and J lost 4 bases; unmatched junction nucleotides: 11. Germline values: CDR1 SGHKS, CDR2 YYEKEE (reference sequence). The CDR3 consists of 16 residues. In nucleotides, the CDR3 is TGTGCCAGCAGCTCCGGACTAGCAGGAAGGGGAGAGACCCAGTACTTC. Protein: CASSSGLAGRGETQYF.

V gene TRBV28 combines with J gene TRBJ2-7; 9 bases align to TRBD1. This CDR3 has 16 residues. The V gene end was trimmed by 5 bases and the J gene end by 3 bases; junction bases not matched to a gene: 11. Germline V gene sequence: CDR1 MDHEN, CDR2 SYDVKM. CDR3 coding DNA: TGTGCCAGCAGTCCCCAAGGGGGGACAGGGTACTACGAGCAGTACTTC. The encoded protein is CASSPQGGTGYYEQYF. Using reference TRBV28 and TRBJ2-7 for the parts outside the CDR3, the full variable domain is DVKVTQSSRYLVKRTGEKVFLECVQDMDHENMFWYRQDPGLGLRLIYFSYDVKMKEKGDIPEGYSVSREKKERFSLILESASTNQTSMYLCASSPQGGTGYYEQYFGPGTRLTVT.

The V call is TRBV12-5, the J call TRBJ2-7; weak D call: TRBD2 (5 bases). Trimming took off 5 bases at V and 5 bases at J, with 7 bases between the two ends. This CDR3 spans 11 amino acids. Germline V gives CDR1 LGHNT, CDR2 FRNRAP. The CDR3 here is CASGVRDEQYF. The CDR3 DNA reads as TGTGCTAGTGGTGTGAGGGACGAGCAGTACTTC.

CDR3 coding DNA: TGTGCCAGCAGCTTAGCAGGGGATCCCTATGGCTACACCTTC. This codes for CASSLAGDPYGYTF. The V call is TRBV7-8, the J call TRBJ1-2, with D possibly TRBD1 on 5 matching bases. Trimming took off 0 bases at V and 4 bases at J, with 9 bases between the two ends. Per germline, CDR1 SGHVS and CDR2 FQNEAQ. The CDR3 loop spans 14 amino acids.

V gene TRBV11-3 combines with J gene TRBJ1-3; no clear D. Trimming cost V 4 bases and J 1 base, with 11 bases left between them. CDR1 SGHNT and CDR2 YENEEA come from the germline V gene. This CDR3 is 15 amino acids long. The CDR3 DNA sequence: TGTGCCAGCAGCTCGCCCAGAGGATCTGGAAACACCATATATTTT. This translates into CASSSPRGSGNTIYF. Complete variable domain (other parts from reference TRBV11-3 and TRBJ1-3): EAGVVQSPRYKIIEKKQPVAFWCNPISGHNTLYWYLQNLGQGPELLIRYENEEAVDDSQLPKDRFSAERLKGVDSTLKIQPAELGDSAVYLCASSSPRGSGNTIYFGEGSWLTVV.

The rearrangement links TRBV10-2 to TRBJ2-7; 10 positions match TRBD2. The CDR3 runs 15 residues. CDR1 and CDR2 from the germline V gene are WSHSY and SAAADI. Trimming at V came to 7 bases and at J to 3 bases, leaving 9 bases not matched to a gene. CDR3 in DNA: TGCGCCAGCATCGACTGGACTAGCGGATTCTACGAGCAGTACTTC. Its protein is CASIDWTSGFYEQYF.

Only one count was recorded for this clone. This chain links TRBV19 with TRBJ2-3; the D gene could be TRBD1 or TRBD2 (5 bases each). Germline V gene sequence: CDR1 LNHDA, CDR2 SQIVND (reference sequence). V dropped 6 bases and J dropped 2 bases, with 15 bases sitting between them. The CDR3 consists of 15 residues. This CDR3 reads CASSEAGSYTDTQYF. The CDR3 DNA reads as TGTGCCAGTAGCGAAGCAGGGAGCTACACAGATACGCAGTATTTT.

The J gene is TRBJ2-3, the V gene TRBV28; D call uncertain. Trimming took off 6 bases at V and 4 bases at J, with 14 bases between the two ends. This CDR3 has 14 amino acids. Germline assignment: CDR1 MDHEN and CDR2 SYDVKM. The CDR3 nucleotides read TGTGCCAGCAGCCCACCACGGTTGTCAGATACGCAGTATTTT. Residues: CASSPPRLSDTQYF. The entire variable domain, with the rest obtained from reference TRBV28 and TRBJ2-3, is as follows: DVKVTQSSRYLVKRTGEKVFLECVQDMDHENMFWYRQDPGLGLRLIYFSYDVKMKEKGDIPEGYSVSREKKERFSLILESASTNQTSMYLCASSPPRLSDTQYFGPGTRLTVL.

This chain connects TRBV7-2 to TRBJ1-1; no definite D call. Germline V gene sequence: CDR1 SGHTA, CDR2 FQGNSA. The CDR3 has 12 amino acids. The ends were cut back, 5 bases at V and 1 base at J, with 5 bases in the middle. The CDR3 region is CASSPQNTEAFF. The DNA of the CDR3 is TGTGCCAGCAGCCCACAGAACACTGAAGCTTTCTTT.

This clone was seen a handful of times. V and J are TRBV6-4 and TRBJ2-6, with 7 nucleotides matching TRBD1. The CDR3 is made up of 17 amino acids. The V segment lost 4 bases and the J segment 4 bases; nucleotides outside the gene matches: 10. CDR1 is MRHNA and CDR2 is SNTAGT in the germline V gene. The DNA for the CDR3 is TGTGCCAGCAGTGCCTTCTACAGGGGTGTGGGGGCCAACGTCCTGACTTTC. Its translation is CASSAFYRGVGANVLTF.

Within the sample, this clone is medium-sized. CDR3 DNA: TGTGCCAGTAGTATTTTCGGGGGTGGAACTTTCTACGAGCAGTACTTC. Encoded protein: CASSIFGGGTFYEQYF. J is TRBJ2-7 and V is TRBV19; a possible D gene is TRBD2 (6 bases). Germline CDR1 reads LNHDA; CDR2 reads SQIVND (reference sequence). Trimming cost V 3 bases and J 3 bases, with 18 bases left between them. CDR3 length: 16 residues.

V and J are TRBV7-2 and TRBJ1-2; tentative D call: TRBD1 (5 bases). V was trimmed by 0 bases and J by 3 bases, leaving 11 bases between them. Germline V lookup: CDR1 SGHTA, CDR2 FQGNSA. The CDR3 runs to 15 residues. CDR3 in amino acids: CASSLAGDGYYGYTF. DNA of the CDR3: TGTGCCAGCAGCTTAGCAGGGGACGGATACTATGGCTACACCTTC.

The chain joins TRBV6-6 to TRBJ1-5; D is possibly TRBD1 (5 bases). CDR3 length equals 13 residues. Germline V gene data show CDR1 as MNHNY and CDR2 as SVGAGI (reference sequence). V shed 6 bases and J shed 4 bases, with 10 bases lying between them. Here the CDR3 DNA reads TGTGCCAGCAGCCAGGGCCCGAATCAGCCCCAGCATTTT. Translating it yields CASSQGPNQPQHF.

There are a few counts of this clone. This chain links TRBV10-2 with TRBJ2-7, with no clear D. V gave up 0 bases and J gave up 3 bases, with 3 bases separating them. Germline CDR1 reads WSHSY; CDR2 reads SAAADI. The CDR3 extends over 12 amino acids. CDR3 bases: TGCGCCAGCAGTGAGTCTAGCTACGAGCAGTACTTC. Translating gives CASSESSYEQYF.

The V gene is TRBV7-6, the J gene TRBJ2-6; the D call may be TRBD1 or TRBD2 (6 bases each). This CDR3 is 16 amino acids long. V lost 8 bases to trimming and J lost 4 bases, with 18 bases between them. CDR1 and CDR2 from the germline V gene are SGHVS and FNYEAQ. Here the CDR3 reads CASGGLQGRGANVLTF. CDR3 nucleotide sequence: TGTGCCAGCGGAGGTCTTCAGGGGAGGGGGGCCAACGTCCTGACTTTC. Using reference TRBV7-6 and TRBJ2-6 for the parts outside the CDR3, the full variable domain is GAGVSQSPRYKVTKRGQDVALRCDPISGHVSLYWYRQALGQGPEFLTYFNYEAQQDKSGLPNDRFSAERPEGSISTLTIQRTEQRDSAMYRCASGGLQGRGANVLTFGAGSRLTVL.

J is TRBJ2-4 and V is TRBV5-1; D unresolved. Trimming stripped 0 bases from V and 6 bases from J, with 16 bases between. Germline assignment: CDR1 SGHRS and CDR2 YFSETQ. This CDR3 is built from 16 residues. In DNA form, the CDR3 reads TGCGCCAGCAGCTTGGGACCGGGTGTGTTGGGAAACATTCAGTACTTC. Translating it yields CASSLGPGVLGNIQYF.

The V call is TRBV5-1, the J call TRBJ2-2; 10 nucleotides match TRBD2. CDR1 is SGHRS and CDR2 is YFSETQ in the germline V gene. There are 15 residues in the CDR3. Trimming removed 4 bases from V and 4 bases from J; junction bases left unmatched: 4. This CDR3 is CASSLLAGGTGELFF. CDR3 DNA: TGCGCCAGCAGCCTCTTAGCGGGAGGCACCGGGGAGCTGTTTTTT. Filled out from reference TRBV5-1 and TRBJ2-2, the complete variable domain reads KAGVTQTPRYLIKTRGQQVTLSCSPISGHRSVSWYQQTPGQGLQFLFEYFSETQRNKGNFPGRFSGRQFSNSRSEMNVSTLELGDSALYLCASSLLAGGTGELFFGEGSRLTVL.

The chain couples TRBV29-1 to TRBJ1-2; 9 positions agree with TRBD1. The trim removed 3 bases at V and 5 bases at J, leaving 4 bases unmatched. CDR1 and CDR2 (germline): SQVTM, ANQGSEA. This CDR3 region has 13 residues. CDR3 loop: CSVEGQGGYGYTF. The CDR3 DNA follows: TGCAGCGTTGAGGGACAGGGAGGTTATGGCTACACCTTC.

The chain couples TRBV7-2 to TRBJ2-3; D unresolved. Germline lookup yields CDR1 SGHTA and CDR2 FQGNSA. V lost 2 bases to trimming and J lost 2 bases, with 8 bases between them. The CDR3 spans 14 residues. The CDR3: CASSLNLVTDTQYF. The DNA for the CDR3 is TGTGCCAGCAGCTTAAATTTGGTCACAGATACGCAGTATTTT.

This clone was recorded a few times. The chain links TRBV7-8 to TRBJ1-5; perhaps TRBD1 as D (5 bases). Trimming pared 4 bases from V and 5 bases from J, leaving 12 bases between. The germline V gene has CDR1 SGHVS and CDR2 FQNEAQ. This CDR3 region has 14 residues. CDR3 amino acids: CASSSRGLDQPQHF. CDR3 bases: TGTGCCAGCAGCTCCCGGGGACTGGATCAGCCCCAGCATTTT. Filled out from reference TRBV7-8 and TRBJ1-5, the complete variable domain reads GAGVSQSPRYKVAKRGQDVALRCDPISGHVSLFWYQQALGQGPEFLTYFQNEAQLDKSGLPSDRFFAERPEGSVSTLKIQRTQQEDSAVYLCASSSRGLDQPQHFGDGTRLSIL.

The V call is TRBV7-9, the J call TRBJ2-2; D not resolved. The CDR3 is made up of 16 amino acids. Germline V gene lookup returns CDR1 SEHNR and CDR2 FQNEAQ (reference sequence). The V end was cut by 1 base, the J end by 3 bases, with 12 bases between. This CDR3 reads CASSLGVTADTGELFF. As DNA, the CDR3 is TGTGCCAGCAGCTTAGGCGTAACGGCCGACACCGGGGAGCTGTTTTTT.

The V and J genes are TRBV6-4 and TRBJ2-1; D call uncertain. The V end was cut by 7 bases, the J end by 2 bases, with 18 bases between. Looked up from germline, CDR1 is MRHNA and CDR2 is SNTAGT. This CDR3 contains 16 residues. In DNA, the CDR3 is TGTGCCAGCACCTCCAAGAATCATTGCCCCTACAATGAGCAGTTCTTC. It codes for CASTSKNHCPYNEQFF.

To note about this clone: At one of its ends the junction is not consistent with the germline gene, which may arise from a read error. The V and J genes are TRBV7-2 and TRBJ1-2, with no clear D. The CDR3 loop spans 10 amino acids. Germline V gives CDR1 SGHTA, CDR2 FQGNSA. CDR3 sequence: CASSHPATVF. The CDR3 DNA reads TGTGCCAGCAGCCACCCAGCGACCGTCTTC.

This chain links TRBV6-6 with TRBJ2-7; D is possibly TRBD1 (5 bases). V shed 6 bases and J shed 1 base, with 10 bases lying between them. This CDR3 has 13 amino acids. Germline V CDR1 and CDR2: MNHNY, SVGAGI (reference sequence). CDR3 protein: CASSPRASYEQYF. DNA for the CDR3: TGTGCCAGCAGCCCCAGGGCTTCCTACGAGCAGTACTTC.

The chain couples TRBV19 to TRBJ1-2, with D perhaps matching TRBD1 (5 bases). CDR3 length: 15 residues. Germline CDR1 LNHDA, CDR2 SQIVND (reference sequence). V was cut by 7 bases and J by 3 bases, with 18 bases left in between. Here the CDR3 reads CASTLMPGAYYGYTF. Written as DNA, the CDR3 is TGTGCCAGTACCCTTATGCCCGGGGCCTACTATGGCTACACCTTC.